Below are 29 T cell receptor beta chains sequenced from a single sample in a study of blood T cell repertoires in COVID-19. TCRdb keeps only in-frame clones here, not all; method: immunoSEQ multiplex PCR. The sample has 30,000 to 40,000 clones; around nine tenths are singletons. The specimen sequenced was peripheral blood. The receptor set was obtained from a man in his 70s with acute or convalescent COVID-19.

This clone appeared a single time. The genes are TRBV5-1 and TRBJ1-1, with 9 bases lining up with TRBD1. The germline V gene encodes CDR1 SGHRS and CDR2 YFSETQ. This CDR3 region has 16 residues. Trimming removed 4 bases from V and 5 bases from J; junction bases left unmatched: 12. CDR3 in DNA: TGCGCCAGCAGCCTAGGGGGGACAGGGAGAGGAACTGAAGCTTTCTTT. This translates into CASSLGGTGRGTEAFF.

This chain uses TRBV20-1 with TRBJ1-4; D gene unclear. The CDR3 runs to 11 residues. Trimming took 3 bases from V and 13 from J, leaving 12 bases between them. Per germline, CDR1 DFQATT and CDR2 SNEGSKA (reference sequence). CDR3 nucleotides: TGCAGTGCTAGCGTCCTAGAAGGACTGTTTTTT. This codes for CSASVLEGLFF.

The chain is built from TRBV29-1 and TRBJ1-2; possible D gene TRBD1, 6 bases. This CDR3 is built from 12 residues. Trimming stripped 6 bases from V and 5 bases from J, with 13 bases between. Germline lookup yields CDR1 SQVTM and CDR2 ANQGSEA. CDR3 loop: CSVSGTSYGYTF. CDR3 bases: TGCAGCGTCTCAGGGACATCTTATGGCTACACCTTC.

This chain connects TRBV9 to TRBJ2-5; D perhaps matches TRBD2 (5 bases). Per germline, CDR1 SGDLS and CDR2 YYNGEE. Deletions cut 0 bases from V and 4 bases from J, with 13 bases between. The CDR3 runs to 15 residues. The CDR3 region has the DNA TGTGCCAGCAGCGTAGCTACGGGGTACGGAGAGACCCAGTACTTC. Amino acid sequence: CASSVATGYGETQYF.

This clone was detected only once. This rearrangement joins TRBV29-1 to TRBJ2-1; 10 bases line up with TRBD2. The CDR3 loop spans 13 amino acids. V was clipped by 3 bases and J by 12 bases; unmatched bases: 8. Germline V CDR1 and CDR2: SQVTM, ANQGSEA. CDR3 protein: CSVEPSGGAGQFF. The DNA of the CDR3 is TGCAGCGTTGAGCCTAGCGGGGGAGCAGGGCAGTTCTTC.

This clone was found a few times. The chain couples TRBV18 to TRBJ2-7; 15 bases align to TRBD2. CDR3 length equals 17 residues. Germline V CDR1 and CDR2: KGHSH, LQKENI. Trimming removed 3 bases from V and 7 bases from J; junction bases left unmatched: 10. This CDR3 reads CASSPNGLAGGPGEQYF. Here the CDR3 DNA reads TGTGCCAGCTCACCTAACGGACTAGCGGGAGGGCCTGGAGAGCAGTACTTC.

This clone was counted a few times. This chain uses TRBV18 with TRBJ1-5; D not certain. The CDR3 sequence is 14 residues long. The germline V and J ends were trimmed by 2 bases and 3 bases, with 8 bases remaining between them. Germline V gene data show CDR1 as KGHSH and CDR2 as LQKENI. CDR3 nucleotides: TGTGCCAGCTCACCAGGGAGTGACAATCAGCCCCAGCATTTT. It codes for CASSPGSDNQPQHF.

J is TRBJ1-1 and V is TRBV19, with D possibly matching TRBD1 (5 bases). V lost 5 bases and J lost 4, with 20 bases in between. CDR1 is LNHDA, CDR2 SQIVND, per germline (reference sequence). The CDR3 consists of 16 residues. CDR3 protein: CASSWRRAGGSTEAFF. CDR3 nucleotides: TGTGCCAGTAGTTGGCGCCGAGCGGGGGGTAGCACTGAAGCTTTCTTT.

CDR3 protein: CASSSPGYRDEQYF. The CDR3 region has the DNA TGTGCCAGCAGTTCCCCGGGATACCGGGACGAGCAGTACTTC. The chain employs TRBV28 and TRBJ2-7, with a weak D call TRBD2 (5 bases). Trimming stripped 4 bases from V and 5 bases from J, with 15 bases between. The CDR3 consists of 14 residues. CDR1 and CDR2 (germline): MDHEN, SYDVKM.

The chain couples TRBV14 to TRBJ2-2; D perhaps matches TRBD2 (5 bases). Germline lookup yields CDR1 SGHDN and CDR2 FVKESK. The CDR3 length is 12 residues. Trimming stripped 7 bases from V and 8 bases from J, with 11 bases between. This CDR3 reads CASMEEAGELFF. In nucleotides, the CDR3 is TGTGCCAGCATGGAGGAAGCGGGGGAGCTGTTTTTT.

The chain recombines TRBV5-1 with TRBJ1-5; D not certain. V shed 0 bases and J shed 5 bases, with 12 bases lying between them. Per germline, CDR1 SGHRS and CDR2 YFSETQ. This CDR3 spans 15 amino acids. CDR3 amino acids: CASSLGGGSDQPQHF. DNA for the CDR3: TGCGCCAGCAGCTTGGGGGGAGGGAGCGATCAGCCCCAGCATTTT.

CDR3 bases: TGTGCCAGCAGCCCGAAAACAAACGGGGGTACGGAGCAGTACTTC. It is translated as CASSPKTNGGTEQYF. The gene calls are TRBV6-2 or TRBV6-3 and TRBJ2-7; D possibly corresponds to TRBD2 (6 bases). Germline CDR1 reads MNHEY; CDR2 reads SVGEGT. V was shortened by 6 bases and J by 7 bases, with 22 bases between the two germline ends. This CDR3 has 15 residues.

The chain joins TRBV5-4 to TRBJ2-3; D is possibly TRBD1 (5 bases). V dropped 3 bases and J dropped 0 bases, with 14 bases sitting between them. Germline CDR1 SGHNT, CDR2 YYREEE (reference sequence). This CDR3 has 16 residues. CDR3 sequence reads: CASSSPQGLSTDTQYF. In nucleotides, the CDR3 is TGTGCCAGCAGCTCGCCTCAGGGATTGAGCACAGATACGCAGTATTTT. Supplemented by reference TRBV5-4 and TRBJ2-3, the full variable domain reads ETGVTQSPTHLIKTRGQQVTLRCSSQSGHNTVSWYQQALGQGPQFIFQYYREEENGRGNFPPRFSGLQFPNYSSELNVNALELDDSALYLCASSSPQGLSTDTQYFGPGTRLTVL.

The chain has TRBV3-1 (or the pseudogene TRBV3-2) and TRBJ2-2, with 8 bases lining up with TRBD1. The V gene's germline CDR1 is LGHDT and CDR2 YNNKEL (reference sequence). Trimming cost V 5 bases and J 7 bases; bases outside gene matches: 9. CDR3 size: 15 residues. The chain's CDR3 is CASSADREVHGELFF. As DNA, the CDR3 is TGTGCCAGCAGCGCGGACAGGGAAGTCCACGGGGAGCTGTTTTTT.

The CDR3 sequence is CASSYWGRAGANVLTF. The CDR3 DNA reads TGTGCCAGCAGTTACTGGGGCCGGGCTGGGGCCAACGTCCTGACTTTC. The chain recombines TRBV6-5 with TRBJ2-6, with D perhaps matching TRBD1 (5 bases). CDR3 length equals 16 residues. V shed 1 base and J shed 2 bases, with 9 bases lying between them. Germline V gene data show CDR1 as MNHEY and CDR2 as SVGAGI.

The rearrangement joins TRBV4-2 to TRBJ1-4, with D possibly being TRBD1 (6 bases). Germline CDR1 reads LGHNA; CDR2 reads YNFKEQ. V was shortened by 0 bases and J by 4 bases, with 9 bases between the two germline ends. The CDR3 sequence is 15 residues long. For the CDR3, the DNA is TGTGCCAGCAGCCAAGACAGGGGCGGTAATGAAAAACTGTTTTTT. Amino acids: CASSQDRGGNEKLFF.

This chain links TRBV4-3 with TRBJ1-2; TRBD1 agrees at 8 bases. Germline CDR1 reads LGHNA; CDR2 reads YSLEER. The ends lost 1 base at V and 4 bases at J; junction bases unmatched: 5. The CDR3 is 15 amino acids. The CDR3 loop is CASSQGGQGSYGYTF. The CDR3, as DNA: TGCGCCAGCAGCCAAGGTGGACAGGGATCCTATGGCTACACCTTC.

This rearrangement joins TRBV6-2 or TRBV6-3 to TRBJ2-7; D is undetermined. V gave up 0 bases and J gave up 2 bases, with 11 bases separating them. The CDR3 consists of 15 residues. Germline values: CDR1 MNHEY, CDR2 SVGEGT. The CDR3 sequence is CASSYSRHGAYEQYF. CDR3 nucleotide sequence: TGTGCCAGCAGTTACTCGAGGCACGGAGCCTACGAGCAGTACTTC.

The chain recombines TRBV11-1 with TRBJ1-1; the D gene is possibly TRBD1 (6 bases). Germline values: CDR1 SGHAT, CDR2 FQDESV (reference sequence). CDR3 length equals 14 residues. V was cut by 2 bases and J by 3 bases, with 10 bases left in between. CDR3 sequence: CASSLLQGDTEAFF. For the CDR3, the DNA is TGTGCCAGCAGCTTATTACAGGGCGACACTGAAGCTTTCTTT.

The rearrangement joins TRBV10-1 to TRBJ2-2; TRBD1 agrees at 10 bases. CDR3 length equals 16 residues. CDR1 and CDR2 from the germline V gene are WNHNN and SYGVQD (reference sequence). Losses at the gene ends were 4 bases for V and 3 bases for J; bases not matched to a gene: 5. CDR3 coding DNA: TGCGCCAGCAGTGTGAGACAGGGGGCGTACACCGGGGAGCTGTTTTTT. Translating gives CASSVRQGAYTGELFF.

The chain employs TRBV5-6 and TRBJ2-5, with D uncertain. This CDR3 has 14 residues. V was trimmed by 3 bases and J by 5 bases, leaving 14 bases between them. Germline V CDR1 and CDR2: SGHDT, YYEEEE. CDR3 protein: CASSYMSEAETQYF. The CDR3 DNA reads as TGTGCCAGCAGCTATATGTCAGAGGCGGAGACCCAGTACTTC.

V gene TRBV7-2 combines with J gene TRBJ1-2, with 10 bases that match TRBD1. The V gene end was trimmed by 4 bases and the J gene end by 8 bases; junction bases not matched to a gene: 4. CDR3 size: 13 residues. Looked up from germline, CDR1 is SGHTA and CDR2 is FQGNSA. The CDR3 here is CASSSDRGRGYTF. CDR3 DNA sequence: TGTGCCAGCAGCTCTGACAGGGGGCGGGGCTACACCTTC.

The table lists this clone with a few counts. This rearrangement joins TRBV29-1 to TRBJ1-5; tentatively, D is TRBD1 (5 bases). This CDR3 is 11 amino acids long. Trimming cost V 6 bases and J 7 bases, with 10 bases left between them. Germline V gives CDR1 SQVTM, CDR2 ANQGSEA. CDR3 coding DNA: TGCAGCGTGGGTCAGGGCCAGCCCCAGCATTTT. It specifies CSVGQGQPQHF.

The J gene is TRBJ2-1, the V gene TRBV19; 7 positions agree with TRBD2. The ends lost 5 bases at V and 3 bases at J; junction bases unmatched: 10. The CDR3 is made up of 16 amino acids. CDR1 LNHDA and CDR2 SQIVND come from the germline V gene (reference sequence). The CDR3 DNA is TGTGCCAGTAGTCCTGGACGGGGCGGGAGCTACAATGAGCAGTTCTTC. Encoded protein: CASSPGRGGSYNEQFF. The full variable domain, with the rest looked up from reference TRBV19 and TRBJ2-1, is DGGITQSPKYLFRKEGQNVTLSCEQNLNHDAMYWYRQDPGQGLRLIYYSQIVNDFQKGDIAEGYSVSREKKESFPLTVTSAQKNPTAFYLCASSPGRGGSYNEQFFGPGTRLTVL.

V and J are TRBV7-9 and TRBJ1-1; D gene uncertain. V was shortened by 1 base and J by 4 bases, with 7 bases between the two germline ends. The CDR3 extends over 13 amino acids. Germline V gene sequence: CDR1 SEHNR, CDR2 FQNEAQ (reference sequence). CDR3 sequence: CASSLEEGTEAFF. CDR3 nucleotides: TGTGCCAGCAGCTTAGAGGAGGGCACTGAAGCTTTCTTT.

The rearrangement uses TRBV9 and TRBJ2-7; TRBD2 might be the D (7 bases). Looked up from germline, CDR1 is SGDLS and CDR2 is YYNGEE. The CDR3 has 14 amino acids. The V gene lost 4 bases and the J gene lost 6 bases, with 17 bases spanning the gap. This CDR3 reads CASSQSGGGTEQYF. DNA of the CDR3: TGTGCCAGCAGCCAATCGGGGGGCGGAACCGAGCAGTACTTC.

This clone was seen just once. J is TRBJ2-3 and V is TRBV9, with D tentatively TRBD2 (5 bases). V shed 2 bases and J shed 2 bases, with 12 bases lying between them. Germline CDR1 SGDLS, CDR2 YYNGEE. This CDR3 is built from 15 residues. Written as DNA, the CDR3 is TGTGCCAGCAGCGTCAACAGCGGATACACAGATACGCAGTATTTT. This encodes CASSVNSGYTDTQYF.

This clone was detected only once. CDR3: CASSITSQGKYEQYF. In DNA form, the CDR3 reads TGTGCCAGTAGTATAACCTCACAGGGAAAGTACGAGCAGTACTTC. This sequence joins TRBV19 and TRBJ2-7, with a tentative D call TRBD1 (6 bases). With 2 bases removed from V and 4 bases from J, the gap between germline ends came to 15 bases. CDR1 is LNHDA, CDR2 SQIVND, per germline (reference sequence). The CDR3 sequence is 15 residues long.

The V call is TRBV19, the J call TRBJ1-4; D remains ambiguous. Germline assignment: CDR1 LNHDA and CDR2 SQIVND (reference sequence). The V gene lost 3 bases and the J gene lost 0 bases, with 5 bases spanning the gap. This CDR3 has 14 residues. CDR3 nucleotides: TGTGCCAGTAGTATGGGAGCAACTAATGAAAAACTGTTTTTT. Its protein is CASSMGATNEKLFF. Full variable domain (rest looked up from reference TRBV19 and TRBJ1-4): DGGITQSPKYLFRKEGQNVTLSCEQNLNHDAMYWYRQDPGQGLRLIYYSQIVNDFQKGDIAEGYSVSREKKESFPLTVTSAQKNPTAFYLCASSMGATNEKLFFGSGTQLSVL.